This T cell receptor (beta chain) was obtained from a study of cytomegalovirus exposure and HLA in healthy donors. Comments on this clone: Its antigen is currently unknown.

V was clipped by 1 base and J by 8 bases, with 15 bases between them. The germline V gene has CDR1 SGHDT and CDR2 YYEEEE. The CDR3 length is 14 residues. Among the 120 subjects of the validation cohort, separate from the roughly 730-subject first cohort, were the donors. Overall study findings and caveats: In vitro checks showed that a few CMV-associated chains really do target CMV antigens. Cytomegalovirus association was assigned to around 150 TCR beta chains. According to reports, the classifier identified cytomegalovirus status with high specificity and sensitivity.

Repertoires were generated with immunoSEQ multiplex PCR, while TCRdb's copy carries only in-frame clones and drops some. The sample includes 150,000 to 200,000 clones, around 86% seen only once; the top ten take 7.2%. The genes are TRBV5-6 and TRBJ1-2; no clear D. This sequence originates from a man younger than 40 in good health and CMV-seropositive. Material for sequencing was PBMCs. CDR3 amino acids: CASSLRGTYTGYTF. As DNA, the CDR3 is TGTGCCAGCAGCTTGCGGGGAACCTATACCGGCTACACCTTC.